This T cell receptor (beta chain) was profiled in a study of blood T cells in healthy people across ages. Drawing of peripheral blood yielded about 9.7 milliliters from each donor. No fewer than 7 million PBMCs went into each sample. A second PCR of 7 to 11 cycles used a sample-barcoded 5' primer and a J-beta primer mix. All samples yielded 2.5 million or more CDR3-containing paired-end reads. TCRdb used MiXCR to reprocess the 5' RACE reads, holding one entry per CDR3 protein. The sample carries about 730,000 distinct CDR3 sequences, about 42% recorded once. Overall study results and limits: More naive CD4+ cells and higher diversity marked long-lived donors relative to aged donors.

The germline V gene has CDR1 MGHRA and CDR2 YSYEKL. CDR3 length equals 16 residues. V trimming: 1 base; J trimming: 5 bases; junction bases outside the gene matches: 6. Of note for this clonotype: Its specificity is not known.

The TCR sequence derives from a woman aged 55 to 70 in good health. This chain joins TRBV4-1 and TRBJ1-4; 8 nucleotides agree with TRBD1. Sequenced sample: blood. The DNA of the CDR3 is TGCGCCAGCAGCCAAGGACCGGACAGGGTAAATGAAAAACTGTTTTTT. The encoded protein is CASSQGPDRVNEKLFF.